These 17 T cell receptor beta chains were all obtained from the same sample, sequenced in a study of response to subunit inactivated influenza vaccine. TCRdb reprocessed the RT-PCR reads with MiXCR, giving one entry per CDR3 protein. The profile shows hundreds of thousands of distinct CDR3 sequences, more than 11% of them singletons. The source was PBMCs from blood, collected approximately 15 days before vaccination. The receptors come from a man in his fifties who received an inactivated influenza vaccine.

The table lists this clonotype with a few counts. The genes are TRBV29-1 and TRBJ2-1; D is unresolved. V lost 5 bases and J 3 bases, leaving 5 bases between the germline ends. Germline V CDR1 and CDR2: SQVTM, ANQGSEA. The CDR3 runs 11 residues. CDR3: CSVLDYNEQFF. The CDR3 bases are TGCAGCGTTCTGGACTACAATGAGCAGTTCTTC.

In DNA, the CDR3 is TGTGCCAGCAGCTTAACCCGACTAGCGCTGAACACCGGGGAGCTGTTTTTT. Protein product: CASSLTRLALNTGELFF. The gene calls are TRBV7-9 and TRBJ2-2; 8 nucleotides align to TRBD2. This CDR3 spans 17 amino acids. V lost 2 bases and J lost 1; bases outside the gene matches: 6. From germline, CDR1 is SEHNR and CDR2 FQNEAQ (reference sequence).

The sample holds a few counts of this clonotype. The J gene is TRBJ1-3, the V gene TRBV5-5, with unresolved D. This CDR3 region has 15 residues. Per germline, CDR1 SGHKS and CDR2 YYEKEE (reference sequence). V was trimmed by 5 bases and J by 1 base, leaving 13 bases between them. The CDR3 spells CASRDLGWSGNTIYF. The CDR3 coding sequence is TGTGCCAGCAGGGACCTGGGATGGTCTGGAAACACCATATATTTT.

This clonotype has more than one count but fewer than ten. V usage is TRBV20-1 and J usage is TRBJ2-7; TRBD2 agrees at 8 bases. From germline, CDR1 is DFQATT and CDR2 SNEGSKA (reference sequence). The CDR3 spans 15 residues. J gave up 3 bases and V 6 bases, and 13 bases lay outside the gene matches. The CDR3 protein is CSARHSAGGLYEQYF. DNA for the CDR3: TGCAGTGCCCGTCACTCGGCGGGAGGCCTCTACGAGCAGTACTTC.

This clonotype has more than one count but fewer than ten. This chain joins TRBV4-2 and TRBJ2-1; D is perhaps TRBD2 (6 bases). V was pared by 6 bases and J by 5 bases, with 17 bases between. There are 15 residues in the CDR3. The germline CDR1 and CDR2 sequences are LGHNA and YNFKEQ. CDR3 nucleotides: TGTGCCAGCAGGGGCAGGACTCCGGGGGACAATGAGCAGTTCTTC. Translated, it gives CASRGRTPGDNEQFF.

Here the CDR3 reads CARKELGSPLHF. The CDR3 bases are TGTGCCCGGAAAGAACTGGGTTCACCCCTCCACTTT. The chain links TRBV30 to TRBJ1-6; D uncertain. CDR3 size: 12 residues. Germline CDR1 and CDR2: GTSNPN and SVGIG (reference sequence). Trimming cost V 8 bases and J 9 bases, with 14 bases left between them.

This clonotype was detected many times. The gene calls are TRBV4-3 and TRBJ2-1; 7 bases fit TRBD2. V lost 2 bases, J lost 5 bases, and 12 bases stayed unmatched. Germline V gene sequence: CDR1 LGHNA, CDR2 YSLEER. The CDR3 is 17 residues long. The CDR3, as DNA: TGCGCCAGCAGCCAATACTTTTCCCTAGCGGAGGACAATGAGCAGTTCTTC. Translating gives CASSQYFSLAEDNEQFF.

The V gene is TRBV4-3, the J gene TRBJ1-4; no reliable D call. Germline V lookup: CDR1 LGHNA, CDR2 YSLEER. Trimming stripped 1 base from V and 8 bases from J, with 14 bases between. The CDR3 is made up of 15 amino acids. The CDR3 DNA reads as TGCGCCAGCAGCCAAGGAGGAGGGCGGGGAGAAAAACTGTTTTTT. Amino acids: CASSQGGGRGEKLFF.

The V and J genes are TRBV7-2 and TRBJ2-5; 12 nucleotides match TRBD1. CDR1 SGHTA and CDR2 FQGNSA come from the germline V gene. The CDR3 has 16 residues. The V segment lost 3 bases and the J segment 5 bases; nucleotides outside the gene matches: 7. CDR3 region: CASSFLGQGARETQYF. For the CDR3, the DNA is TGTGCCAGCAGCTTCCTGGGACAGGGGGCGCGGGAGACCCAGTACTTC.

V usage is TRBV28 and J usage is TRBJ2-3; TRBD2 aligns across 13 bases. V gave up 3 bases and J gave up 2 bases; unmatched junction bases: 8. Per germline, CDR1 MDHEN and CDR2 SYDVKM. The CDR3 runs to 18 residues. The chain's CDR3 is CASSFLSTSGGPTDTQYF. The CDR3 DNA reads as TGTGCCAGCAGTTTCCTCTCGACTAGCGGGGGGCCCACAGATACGCAGTATTTT.

This clonotype was seen more than once but under ten times. The genes are TRBV7-9 and TRBJ1-4, with 9 bases fitting TRBD1. This CDR3 contains 16 residues. With 0 bases clipped from V and 7 bases from J, the junction kept 6 bases outside the gene matches. Germline V gene data show CDR1 as SEHNR and CDR2 as FQNEAQ (reference sequence). The CDR3 region has the DNA TGTGCCAGCAGCTTAGCGTTACAGGGGGCGCGTGAAAAACTGTTTTTT. Encoded protein: CASSLALQGAREKLFF.

About this clonotype itself: The germline gene is not matched at one end of the junction; a read error may be the cause. This sequence joins TRBV5-1 and TRBJ2-7; D is possibly TRBD2 (6 bases). This CDR3 comprises 14 residues. Germline values: CDR1 SGHRS, CDR2 YFSETQ. This chain's CDR3 is CASSLAVKDYDQYF. Written as DNA, the CDR3 is TGCGCCAGCAGCTTGGCCGTAAAGGACTACGACCAGTACTTC.

This chain links TRBV15 with TRBJ2-1, with D possibly being TRBD1 or TRBD2 (7 bases each). This CDR3 is 15 amino acids long. Germline lookup yields CDR1 LNHNV and CDR2 YYDKDF (reference sequence). Trimming took 1 base from V and 9 from J, leaving 16 bases between them. CDR3 nucleotide sequence: TGTGCCACCAGCAGAGGTGCAGGGGGGGATCTTGAGCAGTTCTTC. It encodes CATSRGAGGDLEQFF.

This rearrangement joins TRBV10-3 to TRBJ1-1; TRBD1 agrees at 7 bases. There are 13 residues in the CDR3. The junction had 4 bases not matched to a gene; V was cut back by 8 bases and J by 1 base. Germline V CDR1 and CDR2: ENHRY, SYGVKD. CDR3 coding DNA: TGTGCCATCGGACAGGTGAGGAACACTGAAGCTTTCTTT. Translation: CAIGQVRNTEAFF.

This clonotype occurred a few times. This chain uses TRBV12-3 or TRBV12-4 with TRBJ1-3; 7 bases align to TRBD1. This CDR3 contains 16 residues. V dropped 3 bases and J dropped 0; count of bases not matched to a gene: 5. CDR3 nucleotides: TGTGCCAGCAGTTTGGTGAGGGGGCTCTCTGGAAACACCATATATTTT. Translating it yields CASSLVRGLSGNTIYF.

This clonotype has a handful of counts. The V call is TRBV7-2, the J call TRBJ1-1; 9 positions agree with TRBD1. The J segment lost 3 bases and the V segment lost 6 bases, leaving 5 bases of the junction unmatched. Per germline, CDR1 SGHTA and CDR2 FQGNSA. The CDR3 covers 14 residues. In DNA, the CDR3 is TGTGCCAGCAGGGACAGGGGAAGGGACACTGAAGCTTTCTTT. Its translation: CASRDRGRDTEAFF.

The chain joins TRBV9 to TRBJ2-3; TRBD2 matches at 12 bases. V shed 2 bases and J 3 bases; nucleotides not matched to a gene: 4. The CDR3 length is 16 residues. Germline values: CDR1 SGDLS, CDR2 YYNGEE. CDR3 protein: CASSVTSGRQTDTQYF. DNA of the CDR3: TGTGCCAGCAGCGTTACTAGCGGGAGGCAAACAGATACGCAGTATTTT.